This T cell receptor (beta chain) emerged from a study of blood T cell repertoires in COVID-19. Across the study: Sources were T cells, B-cell-depleted T cells, or PBMCs; the material itself was cDNA or gDNA.

TCRdb's copy holds only in-frame clones and misses some; the assay was immunoSEQ multiplex PCR. The sample yields 50,000 to 80,000 clones, around three quarters seen once. Trimming stripped 4 bases from V and 0 bases from J, with 18 bases between. CDR1 MDHEN and CDR2 SYDVKM come from the germline V gene. This CDR3 contains 17 residues. This clonotype originated in a human donor in a cohort sampled during active COVID-19. The sample taken for sequencing was peripheral blood. The chain links TRBV28 to TRBJ1-2; tentatively, D is TRBD1 (5 bases). The CDR3 loop is CASSSSPAGGANYGYTF. The CDR3 bases are TGTGCCAGCAGTTCCTCCCCGGCGGGGGGAGCTAACTATGGCTACACCTTC.